This record looks at one TCR beta chain sequence and its context. TCRdb re-analysed the reads in MiXCR, keeping a single row per CDR3 protein. This sample has roughly 150,000 distinct CDR3 sequences, with around 22% found just once. Looked up from germline, CDR1 is MGHRA and CDR2 is YSYEKL. The V gene end was trimmed by 4 bases and the J gene end by 8 bases; junction bases not matched to a gene: 17. The CDR3 totals 18 residues. This specimen belongs to a study of T cell repertoires in cytomegalovirus infection. This TCR was recovered from a human donor in good health (CMV status not recorded). Some clones in this sample may be carry-over from other donors' samples. The chain employs TRBV4-1 and TRBJ2-1, with 10 bases identical to TRBD2. The sequencing input was PBMCs. The CDR3, as DNA: TGCGCCAGCAGCCTTAAGCATCCTCTAGCGGGAGCTTTCCATGAGCAGTTCTTC. Translation: CASSLKHPLAGAFHEQFF.